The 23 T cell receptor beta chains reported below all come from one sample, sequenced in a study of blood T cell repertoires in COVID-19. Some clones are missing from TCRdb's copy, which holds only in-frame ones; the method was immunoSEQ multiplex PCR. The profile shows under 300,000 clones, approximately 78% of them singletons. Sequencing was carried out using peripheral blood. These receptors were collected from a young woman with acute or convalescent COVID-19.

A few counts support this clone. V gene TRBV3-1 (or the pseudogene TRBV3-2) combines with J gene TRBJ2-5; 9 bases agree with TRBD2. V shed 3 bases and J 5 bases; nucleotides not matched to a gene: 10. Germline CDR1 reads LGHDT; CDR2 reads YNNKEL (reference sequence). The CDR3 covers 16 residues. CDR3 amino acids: CASSQPGLASRETQYF. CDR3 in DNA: TGTGCCAGCAGCCAGCCGGGACTAGCATCTCGTGAGACCCAGTACTTC.

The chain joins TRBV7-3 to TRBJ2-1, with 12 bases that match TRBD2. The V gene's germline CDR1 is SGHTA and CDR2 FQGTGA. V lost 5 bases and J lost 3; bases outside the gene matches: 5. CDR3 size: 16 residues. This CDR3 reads CASSALAGGGYNEQFF. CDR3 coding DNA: TGTGCCAGCAGCGCTCTAGCGGGAGGGGGCTACAATGAGCAGTTCTTC.

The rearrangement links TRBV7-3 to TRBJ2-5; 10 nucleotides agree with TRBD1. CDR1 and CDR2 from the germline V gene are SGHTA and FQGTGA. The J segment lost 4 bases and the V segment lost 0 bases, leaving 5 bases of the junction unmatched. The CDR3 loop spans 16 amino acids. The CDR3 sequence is CASSLTGGTGAETQYF. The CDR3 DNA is TGTGCCAGCAGCTTAACTGGGGGGACAGGGGCAGAGACCCAGTACTTC. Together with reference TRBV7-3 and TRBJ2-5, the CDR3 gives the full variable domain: GAGVSQTPSNKVTEKGKYVELRCDPISGHTALYWYRQSLGQGPEFLIYFQGTGAADDSGLPNDRFFAVRPEGSVSTLKIQRTERGDSAVYLCASSLTGGTGAETQYFGPGTRLLVL.

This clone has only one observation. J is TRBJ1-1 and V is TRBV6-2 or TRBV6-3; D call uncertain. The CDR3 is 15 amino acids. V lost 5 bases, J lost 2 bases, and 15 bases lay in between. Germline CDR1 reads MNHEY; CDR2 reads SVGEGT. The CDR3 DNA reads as TGTGCCAGCAGTACCTCGGGCAGCGGAAACACTGAAGCTTTCTTT. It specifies CASSTSGSGNTEAFF.

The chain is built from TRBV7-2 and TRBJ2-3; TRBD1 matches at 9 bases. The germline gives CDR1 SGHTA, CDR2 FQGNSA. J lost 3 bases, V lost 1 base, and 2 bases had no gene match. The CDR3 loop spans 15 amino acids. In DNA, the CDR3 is TGTGCCAGCAGCTTAGACAGGGGGCTAACAGATACGCAGTATTTT. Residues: CASSLDRGLTDTQYF.

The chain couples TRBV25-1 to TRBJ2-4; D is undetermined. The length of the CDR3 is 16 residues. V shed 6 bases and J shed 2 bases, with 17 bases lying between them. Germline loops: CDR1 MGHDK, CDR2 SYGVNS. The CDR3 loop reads CASRGERRFSKNIQYF. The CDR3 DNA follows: TGTGCCAGCAGGGGTGAACGGCGGTTCTCCAAAAACATTCAGTACTTC.

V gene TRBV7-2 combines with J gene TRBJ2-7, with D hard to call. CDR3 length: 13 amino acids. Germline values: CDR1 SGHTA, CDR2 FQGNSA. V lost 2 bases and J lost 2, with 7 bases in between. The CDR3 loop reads CASSLWQAYEQYF. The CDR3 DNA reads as TGTGCCAGCAGCTTATGGCAGGCCTACGAGCAGTACTTC.

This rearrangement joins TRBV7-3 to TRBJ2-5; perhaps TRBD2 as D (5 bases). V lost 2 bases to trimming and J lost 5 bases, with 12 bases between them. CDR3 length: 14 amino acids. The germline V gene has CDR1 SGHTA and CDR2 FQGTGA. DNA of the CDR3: TGTGCCAGCAGCTTAGAGGGTCTTGACGAGACCCAGTACTTC. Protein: CASSLEGLDETQYF. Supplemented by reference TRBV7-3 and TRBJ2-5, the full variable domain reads GAGVSQTPSNKVTEKGKYVELRCDPISGHTALYWYRQSLGQGPEFLIYFQGTGAADDSGLPNDRFFAVRPEGSVSTLKIQRTERGDSAVYLCASSLEGLDETQYFGPGTRLLVL.

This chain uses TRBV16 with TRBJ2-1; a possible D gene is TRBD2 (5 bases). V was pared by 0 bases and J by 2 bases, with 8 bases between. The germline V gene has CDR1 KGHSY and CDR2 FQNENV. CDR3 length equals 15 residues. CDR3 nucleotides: TGTGCCAGCAGCCAATCGGTGGGAGCCTACAATGAGCAGTTCTTC. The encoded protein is CASSQSVGAYNEQFF.

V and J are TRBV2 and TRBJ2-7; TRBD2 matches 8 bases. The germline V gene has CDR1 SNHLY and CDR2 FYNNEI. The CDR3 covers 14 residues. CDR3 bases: TGTGTTTGCGTTAGCGGGAAGGACTCCTACGAGCAGTACTTC. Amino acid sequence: CVCVSGKDSYEQYF. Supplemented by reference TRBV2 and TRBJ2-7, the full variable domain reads EPEVTQTPSHQVTQMGQEVILRCVPISNHLYFYWYRQILGQKVEFLVSFYNNEISEKSEIFDDQFSVERPDGSNFTLKIRSTKLEDSAMYFCVCVSGKDSYEQYFGPGTRLTVT.

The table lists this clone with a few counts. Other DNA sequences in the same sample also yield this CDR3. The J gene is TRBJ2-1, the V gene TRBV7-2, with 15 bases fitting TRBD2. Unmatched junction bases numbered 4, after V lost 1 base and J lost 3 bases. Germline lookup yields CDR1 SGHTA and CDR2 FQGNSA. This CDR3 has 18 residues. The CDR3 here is CASSLEGTSGRFYNEQFF. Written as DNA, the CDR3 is TGTGCCAGCAGCTTAGAAGGGACTAGCGGGAGGTTCTACAATGAGCAGTTCTTC.

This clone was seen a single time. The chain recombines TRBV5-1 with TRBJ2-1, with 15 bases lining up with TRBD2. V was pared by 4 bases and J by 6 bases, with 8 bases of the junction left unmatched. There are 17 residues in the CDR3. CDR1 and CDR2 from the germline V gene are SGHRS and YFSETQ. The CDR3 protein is CASSRRPGLAGGNEQFF. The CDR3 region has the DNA TGCGCCAGCAGCCGAAGACCGGGACTAGCGGGAGGCAATGAGCAGTTCTTC.

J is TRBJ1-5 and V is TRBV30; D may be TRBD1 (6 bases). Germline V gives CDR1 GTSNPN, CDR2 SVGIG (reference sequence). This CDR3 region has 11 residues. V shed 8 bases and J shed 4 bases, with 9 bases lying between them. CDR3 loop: CALGGNQPQHF. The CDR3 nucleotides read TGTGCCCTAGGGGGTAATCAGCCCCAGCATTTT.

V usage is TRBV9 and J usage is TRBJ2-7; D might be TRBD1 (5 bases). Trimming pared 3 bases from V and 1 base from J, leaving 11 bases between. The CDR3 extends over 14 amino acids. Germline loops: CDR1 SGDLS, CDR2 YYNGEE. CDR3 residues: CASSDDSVSYEQYF. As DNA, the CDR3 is TGTGCCAGCAGCGACGACAGTGTTTCCTACGAGCAGTACTTC.

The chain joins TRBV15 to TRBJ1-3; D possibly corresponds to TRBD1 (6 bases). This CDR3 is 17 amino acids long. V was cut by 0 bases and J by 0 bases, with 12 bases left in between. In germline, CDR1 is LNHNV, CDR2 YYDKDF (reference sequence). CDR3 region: CATSRDGQWTSGNTIYF. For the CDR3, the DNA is TGTGCCACCAGCAGAGATGGACAGTGGACCTCTGGAAACACCATATATTTT.

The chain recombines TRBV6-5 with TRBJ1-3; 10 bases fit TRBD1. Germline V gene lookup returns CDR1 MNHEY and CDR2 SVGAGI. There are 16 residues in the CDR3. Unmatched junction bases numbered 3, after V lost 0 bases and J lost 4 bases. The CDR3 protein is CASSYSGQGFGNTIYF. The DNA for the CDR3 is TGTGCCAGCAGTTACTCGGGACAGGGGTTCGGAAACACCATATATTTT.

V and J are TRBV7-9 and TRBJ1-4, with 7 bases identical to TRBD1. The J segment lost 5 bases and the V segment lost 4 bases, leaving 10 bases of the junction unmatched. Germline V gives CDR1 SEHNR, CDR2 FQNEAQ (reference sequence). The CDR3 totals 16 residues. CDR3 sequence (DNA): TGTGCCAGCAGCTCTTACCCGACAGGGCTGAATGAAAAACTGTTTTTT. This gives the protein CASSSYPTGLNEKLFF.

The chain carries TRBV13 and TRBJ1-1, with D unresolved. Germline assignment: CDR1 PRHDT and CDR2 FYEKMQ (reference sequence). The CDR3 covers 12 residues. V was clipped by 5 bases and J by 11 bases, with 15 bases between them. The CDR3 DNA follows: TGTGCCAGCAGCCTAGCCCGAGGGAGGGCTTTCTTT. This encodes CASSLARGRAFF.

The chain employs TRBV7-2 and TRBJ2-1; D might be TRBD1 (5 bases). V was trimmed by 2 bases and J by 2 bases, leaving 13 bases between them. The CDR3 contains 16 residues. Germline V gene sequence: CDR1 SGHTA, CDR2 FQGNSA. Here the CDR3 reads CASSLYTDIPYNEQFF. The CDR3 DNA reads TGTGCCAGCAGCTTATACACGGACATTCCCTACAATGAGCAGTTCTTC.

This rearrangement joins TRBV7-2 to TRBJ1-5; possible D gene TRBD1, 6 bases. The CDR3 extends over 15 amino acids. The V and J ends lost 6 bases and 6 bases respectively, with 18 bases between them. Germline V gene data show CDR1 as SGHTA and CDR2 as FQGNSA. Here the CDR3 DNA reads TGTGCCAGCAGATTGGGACAATCCTCGGGTCAGCCCCAGCATTTT. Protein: CASRLGQSSGQPQHF.

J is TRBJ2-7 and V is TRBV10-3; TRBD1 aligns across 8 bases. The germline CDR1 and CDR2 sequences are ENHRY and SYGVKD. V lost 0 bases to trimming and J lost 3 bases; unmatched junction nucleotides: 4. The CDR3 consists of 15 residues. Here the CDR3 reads CAISESEQGVYEQYF. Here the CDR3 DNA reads TGTGCCATCAGTGAGTCGGAACAGGGGGTCTACGAGCAGTACTTC.

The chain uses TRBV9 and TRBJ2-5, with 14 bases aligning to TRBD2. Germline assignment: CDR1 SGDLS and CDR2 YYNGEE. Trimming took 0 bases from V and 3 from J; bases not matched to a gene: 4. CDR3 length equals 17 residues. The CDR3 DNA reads TGTGCCAGCAGCGTAGTAGGGGGACTAGCGGGAGAAGAGACCCAGTACTTC. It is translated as CASSVVGGLAGEETQYF. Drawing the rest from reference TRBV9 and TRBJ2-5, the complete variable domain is DSGVTQTPKHLITATGQRVTLRCSPRSGDLSVYWYQQSLDQGLQFLIQYYNGEERAKGNILERFSAQQFPDLHSELNLSSLELGDSALYFCASSVVGGLAGEETQYFGPGTRLLVL.

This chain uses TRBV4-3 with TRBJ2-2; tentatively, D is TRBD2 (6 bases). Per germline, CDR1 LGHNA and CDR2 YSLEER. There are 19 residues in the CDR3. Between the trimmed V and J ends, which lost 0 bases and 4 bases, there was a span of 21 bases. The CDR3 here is CASSQDRVRGPVSTGELFF. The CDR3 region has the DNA TGCGCCAGCAGCCAAGATAGGGTGCGGGGACCGGTAAGCACCGGGGAGCTGTTTTTT.